The T cell receptor (beta chain) under discussion was sequenced for a study of blood T cell repertoires in COVID-19. Background on the study: COVID-19 samples, acute and convalescent, were from the United States, Italy and Spain.

The CDR3 extends over 13 amino acids. Germline CDR1 and CDR2: MRHNA and SNTAGT. Clones were read by immunoSEQ multiplex PCR, and TCRdb kept only the in-frame ones, dropping some. The sample shows some 100,000 clones, 85% to 90% of them seen only once. In the case of this clone: One end of the junction is discordant with germline, which a read error may explain.

Sequencing was done on a sample of peripheral blood. The J gene is TRBJ2-4, the V gene TRBV6-4, with 7 bases that match TRBD2. The receptor was isolated from a woman aged 80 or over with active COVID-19. DNA of the CDR3: TGTGCCAGCAGTGCCTGCTCCCTGGGGGAGGGCGTGTTC. It encodes CASSACSLGEGVF.